This entry is about one TCR beta chain. This entry is derived from a study of cytomegalovirus exposure and HLA in healthy donors. The CDR3 consists of 12 residues. V lost 0 bases and J 4 bases, leaving 2 bases between the germline ends. The germline CDR1 and CDR2 sequences are SGHDT and YYEEEE. Clones were read by immunoSEQ multiplex PCR, and TCRdb kept only the in-frame ones, dropping some. The table lists around 250,000 clones, 90% of them singletons. This chain uses TRBV5-6 with TRBJ1-5; D not resolved. Sequenced input: PBMCs. The sequence derives from a woman between 25 and 40 years old in good health and CMV-seronegative. Here the CDR3 reads CASSLGNQPQHF. The CDR3 nucleotides are TGTGCCAGCAGCTTGGGTAATCAGCCCCAGCATTTT.